Listed below are T cell receptor beta chains from one sample, sequenced in a study of blood T cells in healthy people across ages. One entry per CDR3 protein, called by TCRdb with MiXCR from the 5' RACE reads. The sample has more than 800,000 distinct CDR3 sequences; 29% are singletons. Sample: blood. The receptors were gathered from a woman older than 75 in good health. CDR3s include the opening cysteine and the closing phenylalanine or tryptophan. A D gene is named only where the DNA matches it firmly. Rows give clone size only sometimes, using once, few, many, or a class for an expanded clone.

few,TRBJ1-6,TRBV20-1,-,TGCAGTGCTAGTGGGCGCGGGTCCTATAATTCACCCCTCCACTTT,CSASGRGSYNSPLHF
-,TRBJ2-7,TRBV20-1,TRBD1,TGCAGTGCTCTACCGCCGGGACAGGGGGCCAACGAGCAGTACTTC,CSALPPGQGANEQYF
few,TRBJ1-6,TRBV9,-,TGTGCCAGCAGCGTTCTCGGCTTGAATTCACCCCTCCACTTT,CASSVLGLNSPLHF
many,TRBJ2-3,TRBV4-1,TRBD2,TGCGCCAGCAGCCAAGATGGACTAGCGGGGACCAATACGCAGTATTTT,CASSQDGLAGTNTQYF
-,TRBJ2-7,TRBV4-3,-,TGCGCCAGCAGCCAAGGTGAATGGACAGAATCCTACGAGCAGTACTTC,CASSQGEWTESYEQYF
-,TRBJ2-1,TRBV3-1,-,TGTGCCAGCAGATACGCGGGGCAGGGGGGCGTGAATGAGCAGTTCTTC,CASRYAGQGGVNEQFF
many,TRBJ2-1,TRBV18,-,TGTGCCAGCTCACTCGATATAGCGAAGAAACACAATGAGCAGTTCTTC,CASSLDIAKKHNEQFF
many,TRBJ1-2,TRBV7-2,TRBD1,TGTGCCAGCAGCTTGACAAGGGGGCGTAAAAACTATGGCTACACCTTC,CASSLTRGRKNYGYTF
many,TRBJ2-5,TRBV5-1,-,TGCGCCAGCAGCACCGAGACAGGCATTGGGACCCAGTACTTC,CASSTETGIGTQYF
-,TRBJ1-2,TRBV29-1,-,TGCAGCGTTATTGGGTCCACTCCGGGCTACACCTTC,CSVIGSTPGYTF
many,TRBJ1-2,TRBV7-2,-,TGTGCCAGCAGTACCGGCACGGCCGCCTATGGCTACACCTTC,CASSTGTAAYGYTF
-,TRBJ1-4,TRBV20-1,-,TGCAGTGCTAGAGATTTCTCCAGTCTTGCAACTAATGAAAAACTGTTTTTT,CSARDFSSLATNEKLFF
-,TRBJ2-7,TRBV6-2/TRBV6-3,TRBD1,TGTGCCAGCAGCCAGTCCCTCGGGACAGTGTACTTC,CASSQSLGTVYF
few,TRBJ2-3,TRBV7-9,-,TGTGCCAGCAGCTTGGGACTGGGGGGTATAGATACGCAGTATTTT,CASSLGLGGIDTQYF
many,TRBJ2-1,TRBV4-3,-,TGCGCCAGCAGCCAAGTGGAAAGGGGGGATGAGCAGTTCTTC,CASSQVERGDEQFF
many,TRBJ1-6,TRBV7-2,-,TGTGCCAGCAGCTTAGTTAACAACAACTCACCCCTCCACTTT,CASSLVNNNSPLHF